These 21 T cell receptor beta chains originate from one sample sequenced in a study of T cell changes during pregnancy in multiple sclerosis. Libraries were prepared by immunoSEQ multiplex PCR; TCRdb keeps only in-frame clonotypes and omits some of them. The sample lists 45,000 to 50,000 clones, about 94% occurring once. The sequenced sample was CD8+ T cells from peripheral blood mononuclear cells, obtained in the first trimester of pregnancy. These receptors came from a female donor with multiple sclerosis, enrolled in a pregnancy study.

J is TRBJ1-1 and V is TRBV25-1, with a tentative D call TRBD1 (6 bases). V was shortened by 8 bases and J by 11 bases, with 24 bases between the two germline ends. CDR1 is MGHDK, CDR2 SYGVNS, per germline. The CDR3 covers 14 residues. CDR3 in amino acids: CASSPAAQGRGAFF. The DNA for the CDR3 is TGTGCCAGCTCGCCGGCCGCACAGGGCCGAGGGGCTTTCTTT.

V is TRBV9 and J is TRBJ2-7, with 8 positions matching TRBD2. There are 14 residues in the CDR3. Looked up from germline, CDR1 is SGDLS and CDR2 is YYNGEE. After removal of 4 bases from V and 3 bases from J, the junction contained 6 bases not matched to a gene. The CDR3 DNA reads TGTGCCAGCAGCCCAGGACTAGCCGACTACGAGCAGTACTTC. It encodes CASSPGLADYEQYF.

The rearrangement links TRBV9 to TRBJ2-7; D possibly corresponds to TRBD1 (6 bases). This CDR3 region has 15 residues. V dropped 3 bases and J dropped 0 bases, with 13 bases sitting between them. CDR1 is SGDLS, CDR2 YYNGEE, per germline. The CDR3 loop reads CASSARVQGSYEQYF. DNA for the CDR3: TGTGCCAGCAGCGCACGAGTACAGGGCTCCTACGAGCAGTACTTC.

This chain connects TRBV13 to TRBJ2-5; 8 nucleotides line up with TRBD1. Germline lookup yields CDR1 PRHDT and CDR2 FYEKMQ (reference sequence). The CDR3 runs to 14 residues. With 4 bases clipped from V and 3 bases from J, the junction kept 4 bases outside the gene matches. The CDR3 DNA is TGTGCCAGCAGCTCTGAGACAGGGGAAGAGACCCAGTACTTC. Translation: CASSSETGEETQYF.

Relative to its sample, this clone is medium-sized. The chain employs TRBV7-6 and TRBJ2-5; TRBD1 is a possible D gene (6 bases). This CDR3 contains 12 residues. The germline V and J ends were trimmed by 3 bases and 6 bases, with 8 bases remaining between them. Germline lookup yields CDR1 SGHVS and CDR2 FNYEAQ. Written as DNA, the CDR3 is TGTGCCAGCAGCTTGACAGGCCAGACCCAGTACTTC. Protein product: CASSLTGQTQYF.

Within the sample, this clone is medium-sized. This rearrangement joins TRBV5-6 to TRBJ1-6; unclear D gene. Germline V gene sequence: CDR1 SGHDT, CDR2 YYEEEE. The CDR3 runs to 12 residues. V was cut by 0 bases and J by 9 bases, with 4 bases left in between. This CDR3 is CASSLVSSPLHF. The CDR3 DNA reads as TGTGCCAGCAGCTTGGTGAGTTCACCCCTCCACTTT.

The chain links TRBV13 to TRBJ2-7, with 9 bases aligning to TRBD1. Unmatched junction bases numbered 8, after V lost 6 bases and J lost 2 bases. The CDR3 totals 15 residues. CDR1 is PRHDT, CDR2 FYEKMQ, per germline (reference sequence). The CDR3 nucleotides are TGTGCCAGCAGGCAACACGGGACAGGGACCTACGAGCAGTACTTC. It specifies CASRQHGTGTYEQYF.

V usage is TRBV28 and J usage is TRBJ2-2; 7 bases match TRBD1. Germline V gene lookup returns CDR1 MDHEN and CDR2 SYDVKM. Trimming cost V 4 bases and J 8 bases; bases outside gene matches: 13. The CDR3 runs 16 residues. The DNA of the CDR3 is TGTGCCAGCAGTTCACCTGGACAGGTCCTAATAGGGGAGCTGTTTTTT. Translating it yields CASSSPGQVLIGELFF. Combining the CDR3 with reference TRBV28 and TRBJ2-2 gives the whole variable domain DVKVTQSSRYLVKRTGEKVFLECVQDMDHENMFWYRQDPGLGLRLIYFSYDVKMKEKGDIPEGYSVSREKKERFSLILESASTNQTSMYLCASSSPGQVLIGELFFGEGSRLTVL.

Here the CDR3 reads CASSQEIAGSNEQFF. For the CDR3, the DNA is TGTGCCAGCAGCCAAGAAATAGCGGGGTCCAATGAGCAGTTCTTC. This chain connects TRBV5-4 to TRBJ2-1; TRBD2 agrees at 8 bases. Losses at the gene ends were 4 bases for V and 6 bases for J; bases not matched to a gene: 9. Germline CDR1 SGHNT, CDR2 YYREEE (reference sequence). This CDR3 is 15 amino acids long. The whole variable domain, remainder taken from reference TRBV5-4 and TRBJ2-1, is ETGVTQSPTHLIKTRGQQVTLRCSSQSGHNTVSWYQQALGQGPQFIFQYYREEENGRGNFPPRFSGLQFPNYSSELNVNALELDDSALYLCASSQEIAGSNEQFFGPGTRLTVL.

V and J are TRBV7-9 and TRBJ2-1; D is unclear. The CDR3 extends over 14 amino acids. Looked up from germline, CDR1 is SEHNR and CDR2 is FQNEAQ (reference sequence). Trimming pared 3 bases from V and 6 bases from J, leaving 12 bases between. Written as DNA, the CDR3 is TGTGCCAGCAGCTTCATGGAAAGCGTCAATGAGCAGTTCTTC. Translated, it gives CASSFMESVNEQFF.

V gene TRBV27 combines with J gene TRBJ2-1, with 8 nucleotides matching TRBD2. The trim removed 5 bases at V and 5 bases at J, leaving 5 bases unmatched. CDR3 length equals 14 residues. The germline gives CDR1 MNHEY, CDR2 SMNVEV (reference sequence). This CDR3 is CASSVLADHNEQFF. For the CDR3, the DNA is TGTGCCAGCAGTGTACTAGCGGACCACAATGAGCAGTTCTTC.

CDR3 region: CASSEGGRGYPNSPLHF. The CDR3 DNA reads as TGTGCCAGCAGCGAGGGTGGCAGGGGTTACCCTAATTCACCCCTCCACTTT. This chain joins TRBV27 and TRBJ1-6; TRBD1 might be the D (6 bases). Germline assignment: CDR1 MNHEY and CDR2 SMNVEV (reference sequence). The CDR3 loop spans 17 amino acids. Trimming pared 6 bases from V and 6 bases from J, leaving 21 bases between.

This chain links TRBV27 with TRBJ2-1, with 7 bases that match TRBD2. With V trimmed by 2 bases and J by 3 bases, 7 bases remained unmatched. Looked up from germline, CDR1 is MNHEY and CDR2 is SMNVEV (reference sequence). This CDR3 contains 16 residues. In nucleotides, the CDR3 is TGTGCCAGCAGTTTAGACACAGCTAGCGGCTACAATGAGCAGTTCTTC. Translating gives CASSLDTASGYNEQFF.

Only one count was recorded for this clone. The chain carries TRBV11-1 and TRBJ1-1, with 9 nucleotides matching TRBD1. The germline V gene encodes CDR1 SGHAT and CDR2 FQDESV (reference sequence). Unmatched junction bases numbered 6, after V lost 2 bases and J lost 8 bases. CDR3 length: 14 residues. The CDR3 loop reads CASSLSPTGGEAFF. CDR3 nucleotide sequence: TGTGCCAGCAGCTTATCTCCGACAGGGGGAGAAGCTTTCTTT.

CDR3 sequence reads: CASSPEKSSYNEQFF. CDR3 DNA: TGTGCCAGCTCACCCGAAAAGAGCTCCTACAATGAGCAGTTCTTC. The rearrangement joins TRBV18 to TRBJ2-1; D unresolved. V shed 3 bases and J shed 0 bases, with 9 bases lying between them. CDR1 is KGHSH, CDR2 LQKENI, per germline. The CDR3 is 15 residues long.

This clone was seen only a few times. The chain uses TRBV27 and TRBJ1-1; 9 nucleotides agree with TRBD1. V lost 6 bases, J lost 4 bases, and 6 bases stayed unmatched. In germline, CDR1 is MNHEY, CDR2 SMNVEV (reference sequence). This CDR3 is built from 14 residues. The CDR3 protein is CASRLTGGITEAFF. CDR3 sequence (DNA): TGTGCCAGCAGACTGACAGGGGGAATCACTGAAGCTTTCTTT.

The chain joins TRBV4-3 to TRBJ2-7, with unresolved D. The CDR3 runs 12 residues. Trimming cost V 4 bases and J 3 bases, with 7 bases left between them. Germline loops: CDR1 LGHNA, CDR2 YSLEER. CDR3 amino acids: CASSLNGYEQYF. The CDR3 DNA sequence: TGCGCCAGCAGCCTAAACGGCTACGAGCAGTACTTC.

V and J are TRBV4-1 and TRBJ2-5; D is perhaps TRBD1 (6 bases). Trimming removed 5 bases at V and 0 bases at J, with 7 bases between. The CDR3 totals 13 residues. Germline-derived CDR1 and CDR2 are MGHRA and YSYEKL. CDR3: CASSAGDQETQYF. Here the CDR3 DNA reads TGCGCCAGCAGCGCAGGGGACCAAGAGACCCAGTACTTC.

The chain employs TRBV5-4 and TRBJ2-3; tentative D call: TRBD2 (7 bases). V was pared by 4 bases and J by 1 base, with 13 bases between. CDR1 is SGHNT and CDR2 is YYREEE in the germline V gene (reference sequence). The CDR3 spans 15 residues. As DNA, the CDR3 is TGTGCCAGCAGCGGGGAGGGGGAACGCACAGATACGCAGTATTTT. Translated, it gives CASSGEGERTDTQYF.

V gene TRBV11-2 combines with J gene TRBJ2-7, with 9 bases identical to TRBD2. After removal of 8 bases from V and 2 bases from J, the junction contained 13 bases not matched to a gene. The CDR3 contains 16 residues. CDR1 and CDR2 (germline): SGHAT, FQNNGV. In nucleotides, the CDR3 is TGTGCCAGCGCCGTCTACGGGGGCGGGGGGGCCTACGAGCAGTACTTC. It encodes CASAVYGGGGAYEQYF.

This clone is medium-sized within its sample. The chain links TRBV6-5 to TRBJ2-1; 9 bases map to TRBD2. This CDR3 is built from 15 residues. V shed 0 bases and J 8 bases; nucleotides not matched to a gene: 5. Per the germline V gene, CDR1 is MNHEY and CDR2 is SVGAGI. CDR3 in DNA: TGTGCCAGCAGTTACTCGGCTAGCGGGATCGATGAGCAGTTCTTC. Translating gives CASSYSASGIDEQFF.